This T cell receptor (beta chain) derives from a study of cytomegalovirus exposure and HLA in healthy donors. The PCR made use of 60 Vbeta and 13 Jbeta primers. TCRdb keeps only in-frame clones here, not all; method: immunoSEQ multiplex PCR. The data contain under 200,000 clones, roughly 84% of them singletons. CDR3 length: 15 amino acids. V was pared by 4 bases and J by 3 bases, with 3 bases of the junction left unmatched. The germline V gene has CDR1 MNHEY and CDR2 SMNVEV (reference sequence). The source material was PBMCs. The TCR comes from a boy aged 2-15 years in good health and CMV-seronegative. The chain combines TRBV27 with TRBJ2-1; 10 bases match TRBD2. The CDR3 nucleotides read TGTGCCAGCAGTTCTAGCGGGAGTCTCTACAATGAGCAGTTCTTC. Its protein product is CASSSSGSLYNEQFF.